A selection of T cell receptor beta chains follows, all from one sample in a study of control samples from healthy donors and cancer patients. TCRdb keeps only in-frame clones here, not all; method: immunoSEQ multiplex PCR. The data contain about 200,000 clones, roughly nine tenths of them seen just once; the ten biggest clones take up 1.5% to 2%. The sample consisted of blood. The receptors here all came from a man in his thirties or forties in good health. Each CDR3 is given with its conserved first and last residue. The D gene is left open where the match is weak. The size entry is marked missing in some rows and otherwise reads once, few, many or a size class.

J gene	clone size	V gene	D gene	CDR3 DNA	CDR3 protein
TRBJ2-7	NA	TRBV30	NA	TGTGCCTGGAGTAGGTCGGGCGAGCAGTACTTC	CAWSRSGEQYF
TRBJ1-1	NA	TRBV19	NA	TGTGCCACTTCAATCGGGGGGATGAACACTGAAGCTTTCTTT	CATSIGGMNTEAFF
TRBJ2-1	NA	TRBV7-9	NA	TGTGCCAGCGGTGGGGGAAACAATGAGCAGTTCTTC	CASGGGNNEQFF
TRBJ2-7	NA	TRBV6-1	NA	TGTGCCAGCAGTGACCAGGGGGAGGGTTACGAGCAGTACTTC	CASSDQGEGYEQYF
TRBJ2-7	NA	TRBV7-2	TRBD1	TGTGCCAGCACCCGGACAGGAACCTACGAGCAGTACTTC	CASTRTGTYEQYF
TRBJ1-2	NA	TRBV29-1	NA	TGCAGCGCACGACAGAACCAATCGTACTATGGCTACACCTTC	CSARQNQSYYGYTF
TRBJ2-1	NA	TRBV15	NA	TGTGCCACCAGCAGAGATTATGGGGACGAGCAGTTCTTC	CATSRDYGDEQFF
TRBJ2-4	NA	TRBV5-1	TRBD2	TGCGCCAGCAGCTGGACTAGCGGGGTTGCCAAAAACATTCAGTACTTC	CASSWTSGVAKNIQYF
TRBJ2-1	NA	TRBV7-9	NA	TGTGCCAGCAGCTATTACCCCGATTTTGAGCAGTTCTTC	CASSYYPDFEQFF
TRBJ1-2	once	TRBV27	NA	TGTGCCAGCAGTTTATCCCCGGGTAACACCAAGGGCTACACCTTC	CASSLSPGNTKGYTF
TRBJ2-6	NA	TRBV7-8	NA	TGTGCCAGCAGCTTAGTTGGACACTCTGGGGCCAACGTCCTGACTTTC	CASSLVGHSGANVLTF
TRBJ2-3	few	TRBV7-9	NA	TGTGCCAGCAGCTTAATGAGCGTACGAACAGATACGCAGTATTTT	CASSLMSVRTDTQYF
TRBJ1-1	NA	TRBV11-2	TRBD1	TGTGCCAGCAGCTTAGTTGGTTTTGGGGACAGGGGGCGTTGGACTGAAGCTTTCTTT	CASSLVGFGDRGRWTEAFF
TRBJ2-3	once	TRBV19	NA	TGTGCCAGTAGTATTGATCGTGTCGTTCAAGATACGCAGTATTTT	CASSIDRVVQDTQYF
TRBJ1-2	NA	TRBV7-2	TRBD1	TGTGCCAGCAGCTTGAGTCCGAGGGGGCAGGACTATGGCTACACCTTC	CASSLSPRGQDYGYTF
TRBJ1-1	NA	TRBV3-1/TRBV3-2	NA	TGTGCCAGCAGCCAAGCTTCTCATAACACTGAAGCTTTCTTT	CASSQASHNTEAFF
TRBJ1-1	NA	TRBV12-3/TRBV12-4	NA	TGTGCCAGCAGTTTCGTTGTAGACACTGAAGCTTTCTTT	CASSFVVDTEAFF